This paragraph covers one TCR beta chain sequence. TCRdb's copy holds only in-frame clones and misses some; the assay was immunoSEQ multiplex PCR. The sample contains about 270,000 clones, more than 75% of which appear only once. This record comes from a study of blood T cell repertoires in COVID-19. Study at large: The origin of the acute and convalescent COVID-19 samples was the United States, Italy and Spain.

The germline V gene encodes CDR1 SGHNT and CDR2 YYREEE (reference sequence). Trimming cost V 4 bases and J 5 bases, with 12 bases left between them. This CDR3 region has 13 residues. This receptor was taken from a woman aged 55-70 years who had recovered from COVID-19. Material: peripheral blood. The rearrangement links TRBV5-4 to TRBJ2-5, with D unclear. The CDR3 DNA reads TGTGCCAGCAGCCTTCGGCCGAGGGAGACCCAGTACTTC. Amino acids: CASSLRPRETQYF.